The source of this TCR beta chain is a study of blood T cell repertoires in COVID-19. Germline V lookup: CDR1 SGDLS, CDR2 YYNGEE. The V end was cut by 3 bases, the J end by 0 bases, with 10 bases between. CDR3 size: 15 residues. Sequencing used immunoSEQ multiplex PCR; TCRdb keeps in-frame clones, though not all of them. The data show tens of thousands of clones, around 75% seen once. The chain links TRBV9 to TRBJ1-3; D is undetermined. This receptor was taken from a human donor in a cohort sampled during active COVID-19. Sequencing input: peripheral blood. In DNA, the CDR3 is TGTGCCAGCAGCGGAGGACTGAGCTCTGGAAACACCATATATTTT. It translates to CASSGGLSSGNTIYF.